The next 26 T cell receptor beta chains were all read from a single sample in a study of response to subunit inactivated influenza vaccine. TCRdb reanalysed the RT-PCR reads using MiXCR and keeps one entry per CDR3 protein. The sample comprises 150,000 or so distinct CDR3 sequences, over 8.5% of which are singletons, and 35% to 40% rests with the top ten. Specimen: CD8+ T cells sorted from PBMCs, collected 23 to 25 months after vaccination. Every receptor here comes from a man aged 50 to 69 who received an inactivated influenza vaccine.

This chain connects TRBV6-5 to TRBJ2-7; D tentatively fits TRBD1 or TRBD2 (5 bases each). Trimming stripped 0 bases from V and 0 bases from J, with 21 bases between. The CDR3 runs to 19 residues. Germline CDR1 and CDR2: MNHEY and SVGAGI. The CDR3 DNA sequence: TGTGCCAGCAGTTACTCAGCAGCCGGGACGAGGCTCAGCTCCTACGAGCAGTACTTC. It encodes CASSYSAAGTRLSSYEQYF.

In this sample, this clonotype turned up a few times. The chain carries TRBV6-5 and TRBJ1-2, with D perhaps TRBD1 (5 bases). V shed 2 bases and J shed 3 bases, with 10 bases lying between them. This CDR3 is 14 amino acids long. Germline CDR1 and CDR2: MNHEY and SVGAGI. This CDR3 reads CASSYQGGYYGYTF. CDR3 nucleotide sequence: TGTGCCAGCAGTTACCAGGGCGGGTACTATGGCTACACCTTC.

This clonotype was recorded a few times. The CDR3 region is CSANKASGTYEQYF. CDR3 nucleotides: TGCAGTGCTAATAAGGCTAGCGGGACCTACGAGCAGTACTTC. The rearrangement uses TRBV20-1 and TRBJ2-7; 9 positions agree with TRBD2. The CDR3 has 14 amino acids. V shed 4 bases and J 2 bases; nucleotides not matched to a gene: 6. Germline CDR1 reads DFQATT; CDR2 reads SNEGSKA (reference sequence).

This clonotype has only a few counts. The V and J genes are TRBV15 and TRBJ1-6, with D unresolved. The CDR3 contains 12 residues. V dropped 3 bases and J dropped 8 bases, with 5 bases sitting between them. The germline gives CDR1 LNHNV, CDR2 YYDKDF (reference sequence). The CDR3 loop is CATSSQYSPLHF. The CDR3 DNA reads as TGTGCCACCAGCAGTCAGTATTCACCCCTCCACTTT.

This clonotype appeared many times. The chain combines TRBV29-1 with TRBJ2-2; D ambiguous. V dropped 4 bases and J dropped 3 bases, with 6 bases sitting between them. The CDR3 covers 12 residues. Per germline, CDR1 SQVTM and CDR2 ANQGSEA. CDR3 in amino acids: CSVGLHTGELFF. CDR3 bases: TGCAGCGTTGGCCTGCACACCGGGGAGCTGTTTTTT.

This clonotype was seen more than once but under ten times. The J gene is TRBJ2-7, the V gene TRBV5-5; TRBD1 or TRBD2 may be the D gene (6 bases each). Germline CDR1 reads SGHKS; CDR2 reads YYEKEE (reference sequence). Between the trimmed V and J ends, which lost 7 bases and 0 bases, there was a span of 17 bases. The CDR3 extends over 15 amino acids. CDR3 sequence: CASFPDGGYSYEQYF. The CDR3 bases are TGTGCCAGCTTCCCGGACGGGGGCTACTCCTACGAGCAGTACTTC. Supplemented by reference TRBV5-5 and TRBJ2-7, the full variable domain reads DAGVTQSPTHLIKTRGQQVTLRCSPISGHKSVSWYQQVLGQGPQFIFQYYEKEERGRGNFPDRFSARQFPNYSSELNVNALLLGDSALYLCASFPDGGYSYEQYFGPGTRLTVT.

This chain uses TRBV12-5 with TRBJ2-6; D remains unclear. V was shortened by 6 bases and J by 5 bases, with 17 bases between the two germline ends. This CDR3 has 16 amino acids. CDR1 is LGHNT, CDR2 FRNRAP, per germline. The CDR3 sequence is CASGTRKSRRANVLTF. The CDR3 DNA reads TGTGCTAGTGGGACACGAAAGAGCCGGAGGGCCAACGTCCTGACTTTC.

This clonotype was found many times. The gene calls are TRBV12-5 and TRBJ2-2, with 7 nucleotides matching TRBD1. V lost 4 bases, J lost 5 bases, and 10 bases stayed unmatched. Per the germline V gene, CDR1 is LGHNT and CDR2 is FRNRAP. This CDR3 contains 16 residues. The CDR3 bases are TGTGCTAGTGGTTGGAACCCGGGACAGTTAACCGGGGAGCTGTTTTTT. This codes for CASGWNPGQLTGELFF.

The chain couples TRBV2 to TRBJ2-2; no clear D. CDR1 is SNHLY and CDR2 is FYNNEI in the germline V gene. The V end lost 2 bases, the J end lost 0 bases, and 7 bases lay between the germline ends. CDR3 length: 15 residues. Written as DNA, the CDR3 is TGTGCCAGCAGTGAACTAGAAGCGAACACCGGGGAGCTGTTTTTT. As protein: CASSELEANTGELFF. Supplemented by reference TRBV2 and TRBJ2-2, the full variable domain reads EPEVTQTPSHQVTQMGQEVILRCVPISNHLYFYWYRQILGQKVEFLVSFYNNEISEKSEIFDDQFSVERPDGSNFTLKIRSTKLEDSAMYFCASSELEANTGELFFGEGSRLTVL.

This clonotype was seen only a few times. This rearrangement joins TRBV21-1 to TRBJ1-1. TRBV21-1 is deemed a pseudogene. The CDR3 is made up of 14 amino acids. The CDR3 DNA reads TGTGCCAGCAGCGGGGTGGGTATGAACACTGAAGCTTTCTTT. It encodes CASSGVGMNTEAFF.

This clonotype has ten or more counts. The chain carries TRBV6-6 and TRBJ1-1, with D uncertain. The CDR3 sequence is 12 residues long. Trimming removed 2 bases at V and 3 bases at J, with 4 bases between. CDR1 is MNHNY, CDR2 SVGAGI, per germline (reference sequence). CDR3 loop: CASSYGDTEAFF. In DNA, the CDR3 is TGTGCCAGCAGTTACGGGGACACTGAAGCTTTCTTT.

A word on this clonotype: One end of the junction is discordant with germline, which a read error may explain. The chain has TRBV10-3 and TRBJ1-1, with unresolved D. Germline V gives CDR1 ENHRY, CDR2 SYGVKD. The CDR3 length is 11 residues. The CDR3 nucleotides are TGTGCCATCGGTGATAATACTGAAGCTTTCTTT. This translates into CAIGDNTEAFF.

This clonotype was detected a few times. V gene TRBV5-6 combines with J gene TRBJ1-1, with 8 bases identical to TRBD1. CDR3 length: 14 amino acids. V shed 4 bases, J shed 4 bases, and the junction held 6 bases outside the gene matches. Germline values: CDR1 SGHDT, CDR2 YYEEEE. CDR3: CASSPWQGATEAFF. The CDR3 DNA reads TGTGCCAGCAGCCCCTGGCAGGGGGCCACTGAAGCTTTCTTT.

This clonotype was detected a few times. The J gene is TRBJ2-3, the V gene TRBV11-2; 7 nucleotides line up with TRBD1. The CDR3 sequence is 16 residues long. The germline gives CDR1 SGHAT, CDR2 FQNNGV. V trimming: 6 bases; J trimming: 2 bases; junction bases outside the gene matches: 11. In nucleotides, the CDR3 is TGTGCCAGCAGTCCGAACAGGGGCCCCCACACAGATACGCAGTATTTT. It yields the protein CASSPNRGPHTDTQYF.

This clonotype appeared a few times. The chain recombines TRBV12-5 with TRBJ2-3; TRBD1 aligns across 12 bases. CDR1 is LGHNT and CDR2 is FRNRAP in the germline V gene. V shed 0 bases, J shed 7 bases, and the junction held 5 bases outside the gene matches. CDR3 length equals 16 residues. The CDR3 here is CASGLVPGQGAHTQYF. In DNA form, the CDR3 reads TGTGCTAGTGGTTTGGTCCCGGGACAGGGGGCGCATACGCAGTATTTT.

The V and J genes are TRBV12-3 or TRBV12-4 and TRBJ2-5; D possibly corresponds to TRBD1 (6 bases). This CDR3 has 14 amino acids. Trimming removed 4 bases at V and 5 bases at J, with 14 bases between. The CDR3 coding sequence is TGTGCCAGCAGTTCCGAGAGTGGGGGCGAGACCCAGTACTTC. Translated, it gives CASSSESGGETQYF.

This clonotype was counted at least ten times. The chain recombines TRBV4-1 with TRBJ2-3, with TRBD2 as a possible D gene (5 bases). Trimming removed 0 bases at V and 4 bases at J, with 5 bases between. Germline V gene sequence: CDR1 MGHRA, CDR2 YSYEKL. This CDR3 has 13 residues. CDR3 DNA sequence: TGCGCCAGCAGCCAAGAGCGGGCAGATACGCAGTATTTT. Its protein is CASSQERADTQYF.

This clonotype was seen a few times. V is TRBV6-2 or TRBV6-3 and J is TRBJ2-1; 7 bases are shared with TRBD1. The V and J ends lost 3 bases and 0 bases, in that order; junction bases with no gene match: 5. This CDR3 has 16 residues. CDR1 and CDR2 (germline): MNHEY, SVGEGT. In DNA, the CDR3 is TGTGCCAGCAGTTATTCCGACAGGGACTCCTACAATGAGCAGTTCTTC. Translated, it gives CASSYSDRDSYNEQFF.

This clonotype was observed a handful of times. The chain has TRBV6-5 and TRBJ1-6; D might be TRBD1 (6 bases). The CDR3 is 19 amino acids. The germline V gene encodes CDR1 MNHEY and CDR2 SVGAGI. V was shortened by 2 bases and J by 9 bases, with 26 bases between the two germline ends. CDR3 bases: TGTGCCAGCAGTTACACCGGGCACGGGGCTTCAGGGGAAAGTTCACCCCTCCACTTT. It yields the protein CASSYTGHGASGESSPLHF.

This clonotype was recorded a few times. The chain uses TRBV7-6 and TRBJ2-3, with 15 bases matching TRBD2. The junction had 1 base not matched to a gene; V was cut back by 3 bases and J by 0 bases. The germline gives CDR1 SGHVS, CDR2 FNYEAQ. The CDR3 contains 17 residues. CDR3 amino acids: CASSFGTSGRSTDTQYF. The CDR3 DNA is TGTGCCAGCAGCTTCGGGACTAGCGGGAGGAGCACAGATACGCAGTATTTT.

This clonotype was detected many times. This chain links TRBV12-3 or TRBV12-4 with TRBJ1-2, with D hard to call. V gave up 3 bases and J gave up 5 bases, with 10 bases separating them. This CDR3 has 13 residues. Here the CDR3 DNA reads TGTGCCAGCAGTTTGAGCACCCTATATGGCTACACCTTC. This encodes CASSLSTLYGYTF.

The chain joins TRBV4-2 to TRBJ2-5; 10 bases align to TRBD2. The CDR3 has 17 residues. With 1 base clipped from V and 2 bases from J, the junction kept 7 bases outside the gene matches. Germline V gene lookup returns CDR1 LGHNA and CDR2 YNFKEQ. As DNA, the CDR3 is TGTGCCAGCAGCCAAGGTTCAACTAGCGGGACACAAGAGACCCAGTACTTC. This sequence encodes CASSQGSTSGTQETQYF.

This clonotype showed up just a few times. This chain uses TRBV12-3 or TRBV12-4 with TRBJ2-1, with TRBD2 identical over 8 bases. Trimming took 6 bases from V and 0 from J; bases not matched to a gene: 1. CDR3 size: 14 residues. DNA of the CDR3: TGTGCCAGCAGGCTAGCGGGCTCCTACAATGAGCAGTTCTTC. It translates to CASRLAGSYNEQFF.

The DNA for the CDR3 is TGTGCCAGCAGCTTAGGTCCAGAGCTGTTTTTT. It encodes CASSLGPELFF. The V call is TRBV11-2, the J call TRBJ2-2; D is unclear. Per germline, CDR1 SGHAT and CDR2 FQNNGV. Trimming removed 1 base at V and 11 bases at J, with 5 bases between. The CDR3 has 11 amino acids. The whole variable domain, remainder taken from reference TRBV11-2 and TRBJ2-2, is EAGVAQSPRYKIIEKRQSVAFWCNPISGHATLYWYQQILGQGPKLLIQFQNNGVVDDSQLPKDRFSAERLKGVDSTLKIQPAKLEDSAVYLCASSLGPELFFGEGSRLTVL.

The chain uses TRBV3-1 and TRBJ2-3; D gene ambiguous. The CDR3 runs 15 residues. Germline lookup yields CDR1 LGHDT and CDR2 YNNKEL (reference sequence). The V end was cut by 0 bases, the J end by 2 bases, with 9 bases between. CDR3 bases: TGTGCCAGCAGCCAAGATTCGCGGATCACAGATACGCAGTATTTT. Encoded protein: CASSQDSRITDTQYF.

This clonotype was observed a few times. The chain is built from TRBV7-9 and TRBJ2-1; possibly TRBD2 for D (5 bases). CDR3 length: 13 residues. Trimming stripped 4 bases from V and 6 bases from J, with 10 bases between. CDR1 and CDR2 from the germline V gene are SEHNR and FQNEAQ (reference sequence). CDR3 amino acids: CASSSNGGNEQFF. CDR3 sequence (DNA): TGTGCCAGCAGCTCCAACGGAGGCAATGAGCAGTTCTTC.